Shown below are 5 T cell receptor beta chains from a single sample sequenced in a study of cytomegalovirus exposure and HLA in healthy donors. Primers for the PCR totalled 60 Vbeta and 13 Jbeta. This table comes from immunoSEQ multiplex PCR, and its TCRdb copy is limited to in-frame clones, with some not included. The repertoire has 210,000 or so clones, 75% to 80% of them found once; the top ten carry approximately 2.1%. Sequencing input: PBMCs. The origin of the receptors is a woman younger than 45 in good health and CMV-seropositive.

The J gene is TRBJ1-3, the V gene TRBV4-1, with D perhaps TRBD1 (6 bases). V was trimmed by 1 base and J by 2 bases, leaving 12 bases between them. Germline V gives CDR1 MGHRA, CDR2 YSYEKL. The CDR3 has 16 amino acids. Written as DNA, the CDR3 is TGCGCCAGCAGCCAAGCAGGGGTTTCGGCTGGAAACACCATATATTTT. It is translated as CASSQAGVSAGNTIYF.

This clone was observed a single time. This chain connects TRBV25-1 to TRBJ2-5; 9 positions agree with TRBD1. Germline V gene data show CDR1 as MGHDK and CDR2 as SYGVNS. CDR3 size: 16 residues. V shed 3 bases, J shed 5 bases, and the junction held 10 bases outside the gene matches. The CDR3 loop reads CASSDLKLQGAETQYF. In nucleotides, the CDR3 is TGTGCCAGCAGTGACCTAAAACTACAGGGGGCCGAGACCCAGTACTTC.

The rearrangement uses TRBV25-1 and TRBJ2-2, with 9 positions matching TRBD1. The CDR3 loop spans 18 amino acids. Trimming cost V 1 base and J 3 bases; bases outside gene matches: 9. Per germline, CDR1 MGHDK and CDR2 SYGVNS. In DNA, the CDR3 is TGTGCCAGCAGTGAATTTCGGGGACAGGGCGGGTACACCGGGGAGCTGTTTTTT. Translation: CASSEFRGQGGYTGELFF.

A word on this clone: The sample has other DNA sequences that encode this CDR3 too. The J gene is TRBJ2-3, the V gene TRBV29-1, with TRBD2 matching over 12 bases. Germline-derived CDR1 and CDR2 are SQVTM and ANQGSEA. CDR3 size: 15 residues. The trim removed 1 base at V and 1 base at J, leaving 0 bases unmatched. The CDR3 DNA reads as TGCAGCGTTGAAGGACTAGCGGGGGGCACAGATACGCAGTATTTT. It encodes CSVEGLAGGTDTQYF.

The gene calls are TRBV7-2 and TRBJ2-1, with a possible D match to TRBD1 (5 bases). This CDR3 spans 17 amino acids. Deletions cut 5 bases from V and 7 bases from J, with 24 bases between. CDR1 SGHTA and CDR2 FQGNSA come from the germline V gene. The CDR3 is CASSGSLRGRAENEQFF. CDR3 bases: TGTGCCAGCAGCGGATCTCTTAGAGGCAGGGCAGAAAATGAGCAGTTCTTC.